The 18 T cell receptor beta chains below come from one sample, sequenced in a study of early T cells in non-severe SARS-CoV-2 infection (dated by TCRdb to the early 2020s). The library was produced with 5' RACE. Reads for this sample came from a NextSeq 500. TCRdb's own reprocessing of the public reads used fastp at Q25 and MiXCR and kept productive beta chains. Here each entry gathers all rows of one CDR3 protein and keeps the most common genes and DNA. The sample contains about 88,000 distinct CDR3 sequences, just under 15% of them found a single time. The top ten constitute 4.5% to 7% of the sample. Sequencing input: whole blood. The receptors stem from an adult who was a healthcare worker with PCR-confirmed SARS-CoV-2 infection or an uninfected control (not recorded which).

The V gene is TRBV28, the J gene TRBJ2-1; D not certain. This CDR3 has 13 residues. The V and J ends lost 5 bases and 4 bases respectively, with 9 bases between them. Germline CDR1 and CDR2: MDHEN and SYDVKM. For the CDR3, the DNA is TGTGCCAGCAGTCCTACTCCTTACAATGAGCAGTTCTTC. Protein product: CASSPTPYNEQFF.

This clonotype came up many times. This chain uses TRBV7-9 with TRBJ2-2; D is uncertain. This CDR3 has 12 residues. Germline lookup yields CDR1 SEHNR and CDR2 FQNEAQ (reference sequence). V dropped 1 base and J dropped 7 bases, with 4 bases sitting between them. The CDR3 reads CASSLVHGELFF. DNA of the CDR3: TGTGCCAGCAGCTTAGTCCACGGGGAGCTGTTTTTT.

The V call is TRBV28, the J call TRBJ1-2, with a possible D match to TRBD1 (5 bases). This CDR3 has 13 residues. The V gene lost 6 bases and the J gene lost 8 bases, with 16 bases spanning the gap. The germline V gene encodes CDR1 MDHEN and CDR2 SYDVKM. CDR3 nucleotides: TGTGCCAGCAGGAGCCGACGGGGCCGGGGCTACACCTTC. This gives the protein CASRSRRGRGYTF.

CDR3 nucleotide sequence: TGTGCCAGCAGTTACGCGGCAGGGGGGTCCTACGAGCAGTACTTC. It translates to CASSYAAGGSYEQYF. The chain recombines TRBV6-5 with TRBJ2-7; a possible D gene is TRBD1 (7 bases). CDR1 is MNHEY and CDR2 is SVGAGI in the germline V gene. The CDR3 has 15 amino acids. V lost 2 bases and J lost 1, with 12 bases in between.

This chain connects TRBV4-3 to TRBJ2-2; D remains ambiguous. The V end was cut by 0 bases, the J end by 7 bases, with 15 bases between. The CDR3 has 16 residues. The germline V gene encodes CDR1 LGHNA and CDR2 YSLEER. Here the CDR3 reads CASSQDTATYLGELFF. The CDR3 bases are TGCGCCAGCAGCCAAGATACGGCGACGTACCTCGGGGAGCTGTTTTTT.

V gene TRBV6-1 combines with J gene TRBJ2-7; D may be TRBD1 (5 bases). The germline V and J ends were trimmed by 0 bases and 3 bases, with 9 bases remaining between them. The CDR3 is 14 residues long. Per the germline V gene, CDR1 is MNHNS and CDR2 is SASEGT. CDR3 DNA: TGTGCCAGCAGTGAAGCCGGCAGGGTCTACGAGCAGTACTTC. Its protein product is CASSEAGRVYEQYF.

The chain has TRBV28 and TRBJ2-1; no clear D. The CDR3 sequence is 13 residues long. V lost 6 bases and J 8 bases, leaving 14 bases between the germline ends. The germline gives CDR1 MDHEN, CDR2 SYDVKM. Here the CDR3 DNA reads TGTGCCAGCAGCCTTCGCTACGGCGATGAGCAGTTCTTC. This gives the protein CASSLRYGDEQFF.

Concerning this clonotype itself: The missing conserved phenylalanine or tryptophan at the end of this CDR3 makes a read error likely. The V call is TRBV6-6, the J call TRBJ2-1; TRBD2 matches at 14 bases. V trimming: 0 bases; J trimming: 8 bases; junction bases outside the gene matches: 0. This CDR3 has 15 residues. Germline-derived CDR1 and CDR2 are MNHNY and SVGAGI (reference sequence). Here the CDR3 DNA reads TGTGCCAGCAGTTACTCGACTAGCGGGAGGGATGAGCAGTTCTCC. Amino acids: CASSYSTSGRDEQFS.

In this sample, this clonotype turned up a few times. The CDR3 loop is CSVRWTSGELFF. The CDR3 DNA reads TGCAGCGTCCGGTGGACTAGCGGGGAGCTGTTTTTT. V usage is TRBV29-1 and J usage is TRBJ2-2; the match to TRBD2 covers 7 bases. The CDR3 is 12 residues long. Germline CDR1 SQVTM, CDR2 ANQGSEA. After removal of 6 bases from V and 7 bases from J, the junction contained 5 bases not matched to a gene.

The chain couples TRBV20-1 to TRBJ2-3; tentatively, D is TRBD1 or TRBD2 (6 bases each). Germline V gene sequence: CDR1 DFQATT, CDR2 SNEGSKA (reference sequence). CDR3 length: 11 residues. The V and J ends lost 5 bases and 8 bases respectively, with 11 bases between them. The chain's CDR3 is CSAGGGGTQYF. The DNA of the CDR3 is TGCAGTGCTGGAGGGGGTGGTACGCAGTATTTT.

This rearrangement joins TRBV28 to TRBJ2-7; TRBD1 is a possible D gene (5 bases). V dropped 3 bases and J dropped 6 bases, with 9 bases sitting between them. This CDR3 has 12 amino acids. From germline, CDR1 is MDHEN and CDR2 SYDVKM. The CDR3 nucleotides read TGTGCCAGCAGTTTCGCCAGGGTCGAGCAGTACTTC. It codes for CASSFARVEQYF.

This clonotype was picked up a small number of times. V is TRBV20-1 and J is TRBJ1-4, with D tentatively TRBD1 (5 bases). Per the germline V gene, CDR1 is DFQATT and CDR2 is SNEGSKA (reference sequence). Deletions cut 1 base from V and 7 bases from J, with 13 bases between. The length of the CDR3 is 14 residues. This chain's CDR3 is CSARGAGLGEKLFF. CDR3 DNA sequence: TGCAGTGCTAGAGGGGCAGGGCTAGGTGAAAAACTGTTTTTT.

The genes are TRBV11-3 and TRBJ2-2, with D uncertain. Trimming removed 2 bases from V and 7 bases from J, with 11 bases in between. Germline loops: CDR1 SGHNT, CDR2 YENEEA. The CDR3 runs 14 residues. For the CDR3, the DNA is TGTGCCAGCAGCTTATCCGAGGTTAACGGGGAGCTGTTTTTT. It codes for CASSLSEVNGELFF.

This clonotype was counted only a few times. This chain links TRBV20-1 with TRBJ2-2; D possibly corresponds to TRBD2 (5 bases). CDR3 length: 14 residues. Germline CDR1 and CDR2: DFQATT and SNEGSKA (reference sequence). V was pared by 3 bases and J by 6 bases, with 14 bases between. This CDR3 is CSASTRVEAGELFF. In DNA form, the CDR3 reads TGCAGTGCTAGTACGAGGGTTGAAGCCGGGGAGCTGTTTTTT.

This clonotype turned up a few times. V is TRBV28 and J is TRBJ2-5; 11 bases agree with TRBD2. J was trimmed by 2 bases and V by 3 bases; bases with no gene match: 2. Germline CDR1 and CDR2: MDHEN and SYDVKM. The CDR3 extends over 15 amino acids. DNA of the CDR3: TGTGCCAGCAGTTTTACTAGCGGGAGTCAAGAGACCCAGTACTTC. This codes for CASSFTSGSQETQYF.

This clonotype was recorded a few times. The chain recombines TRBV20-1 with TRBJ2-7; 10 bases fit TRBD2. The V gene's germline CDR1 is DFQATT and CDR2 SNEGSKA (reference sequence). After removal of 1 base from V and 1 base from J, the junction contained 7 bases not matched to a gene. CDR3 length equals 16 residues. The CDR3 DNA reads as TGCAGTGCTAGAGGCCTCCTAGCGGGAGTTTCCTACGAGCAGTACTTC. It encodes CSARGLLAGVSYEQYF.

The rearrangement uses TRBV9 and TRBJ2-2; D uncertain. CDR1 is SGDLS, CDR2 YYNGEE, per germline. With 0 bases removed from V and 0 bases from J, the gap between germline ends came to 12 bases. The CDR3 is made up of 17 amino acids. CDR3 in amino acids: CASSVGRAAANTGELFF. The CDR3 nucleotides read TGTGCCAGCAGCGTAGGAAGGGCGGCCGCGAACACCGGGGAGCTGTTTTTT.

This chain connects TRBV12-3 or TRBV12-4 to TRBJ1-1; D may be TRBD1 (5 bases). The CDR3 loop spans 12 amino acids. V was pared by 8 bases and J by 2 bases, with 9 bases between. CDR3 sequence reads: CASGGLNTEAFF. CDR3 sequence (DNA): TGTGCCAGCGGGGGACTCAACACTGAAGCTTTCTTT.